The clone carrying this TCR beta chain was counted only a few times. What it recognizes is unknown. This sample was included in a study of T cell repertoires in cytomegalovirus infection. Each CDR3 protein gets one entry after TCRdb re-called the reads with MiXCR. The data hold about 350,000 distinct CDR3 sequences, with about 34% observed a single time. The sample consisted of cultured PBMCs, taken from culture after CMV antigen stimulation. This sequence originates from a human donor in good health (CMV status not recorded). Some clones in this sample may be carry-over from other donors' samples.

The CDR3: CASSEARGNTIYF. As DNA, the CDR3 is TGTGCCAGCAGTGAAGCTAGAGGAAACACCATATATTTT. V and J are TRBV2 and TRBJ1-3; no firm D call. The V gene's germline CDR1 is SNHLY and CDR2 FYNNEI. CDR3 length equals 13 residues. V shed 0 bases and J shed 4 bases, with 4 bases lying between them.